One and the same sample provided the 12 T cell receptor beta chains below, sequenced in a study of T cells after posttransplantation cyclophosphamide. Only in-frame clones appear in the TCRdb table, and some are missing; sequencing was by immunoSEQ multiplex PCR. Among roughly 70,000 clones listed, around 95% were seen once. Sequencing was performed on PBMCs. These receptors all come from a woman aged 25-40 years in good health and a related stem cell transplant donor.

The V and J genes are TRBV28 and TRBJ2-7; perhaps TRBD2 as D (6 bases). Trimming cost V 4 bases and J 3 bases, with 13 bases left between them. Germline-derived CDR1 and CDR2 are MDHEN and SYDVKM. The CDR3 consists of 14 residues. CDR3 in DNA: TGTGCCAGCAGTTCACTTTGGGGGGTCTACGAGCAGTACTTC. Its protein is CASSSLWGVYEQYF.

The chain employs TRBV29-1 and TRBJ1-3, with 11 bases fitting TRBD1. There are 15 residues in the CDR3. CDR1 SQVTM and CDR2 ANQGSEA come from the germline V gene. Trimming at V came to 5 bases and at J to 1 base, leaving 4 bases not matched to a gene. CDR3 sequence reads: CSVMGQGVSGNTIYF. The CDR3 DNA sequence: TGCAGCGTTATGGGACAGGGGGTATCTGGAAACACCATATATTTT.

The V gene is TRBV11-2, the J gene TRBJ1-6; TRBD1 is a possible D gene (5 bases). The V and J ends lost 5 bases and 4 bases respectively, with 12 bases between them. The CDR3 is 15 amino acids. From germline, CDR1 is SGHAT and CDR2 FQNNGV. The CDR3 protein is CASSPRGTYNSPLHF. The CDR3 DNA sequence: TGTGCCAGCAGCCCCCGAGGGACGTATAATTCACCCCTCCACTTT.

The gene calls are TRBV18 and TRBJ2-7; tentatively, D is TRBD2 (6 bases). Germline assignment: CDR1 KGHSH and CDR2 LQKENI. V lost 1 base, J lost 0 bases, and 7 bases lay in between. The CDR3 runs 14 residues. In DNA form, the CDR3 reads TGTGCCAGCTCACCACGGAGGGACTCCTACGAGCAGTACTTC. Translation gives CASSPRRDSYEQYF.

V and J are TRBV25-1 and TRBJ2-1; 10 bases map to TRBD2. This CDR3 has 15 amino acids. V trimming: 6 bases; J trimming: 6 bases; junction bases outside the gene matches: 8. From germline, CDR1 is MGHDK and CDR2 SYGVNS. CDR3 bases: TGTGCCAGCAGACGAGCGGGGGGGCTCTCCAATGAGCAGTTCTTC. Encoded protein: CASRRAGGLSNEQFF.

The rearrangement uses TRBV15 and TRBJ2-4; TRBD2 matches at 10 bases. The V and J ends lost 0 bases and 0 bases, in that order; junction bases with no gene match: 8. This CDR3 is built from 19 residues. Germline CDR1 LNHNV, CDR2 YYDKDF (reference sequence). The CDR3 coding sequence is TGTGCCACCAGCAGAGAGGCCCTAGCGGGGGTGTTAGCCAAAAACATTCAGTACTTC. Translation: CATSREALAGVLAKNIQYF. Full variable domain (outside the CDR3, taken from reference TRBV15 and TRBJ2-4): DAMVIQNPRYQVTQFGKPVTLSCSQTLNHNVMYWYQQKSSQAPKLLFHYYDKDFNNEADTPDNFQSRRPNTSFCFLDIRSPGLGDTAMYLCATSREALAGVLAKNIQYFGAGTRLSVL.

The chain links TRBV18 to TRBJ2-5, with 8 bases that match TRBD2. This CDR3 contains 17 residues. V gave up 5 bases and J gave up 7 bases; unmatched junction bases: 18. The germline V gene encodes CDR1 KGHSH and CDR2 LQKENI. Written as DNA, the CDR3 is TGTGCCAGCTCATCGCAGGACGTAGCGGGGCTTAGTGGGACCCAGTACTTC. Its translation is CASSSQDVAGLSGTQYF.

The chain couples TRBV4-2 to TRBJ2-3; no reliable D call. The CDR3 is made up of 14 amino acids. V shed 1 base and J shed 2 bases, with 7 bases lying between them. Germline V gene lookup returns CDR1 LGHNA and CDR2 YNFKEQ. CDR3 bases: TGTGCCAGCAGCCAAGGGACCTACACAGATACGCAGTATTTT. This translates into CASSQGTYTDTQYF.

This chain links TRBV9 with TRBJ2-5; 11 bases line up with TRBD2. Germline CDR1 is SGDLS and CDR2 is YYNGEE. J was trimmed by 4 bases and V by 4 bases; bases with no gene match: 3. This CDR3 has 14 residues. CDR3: CASSSTSGAETQYF. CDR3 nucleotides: TGTGCCAGCAGCTCGACTAGCGGGGCAGAGACCCAGTACTTC.

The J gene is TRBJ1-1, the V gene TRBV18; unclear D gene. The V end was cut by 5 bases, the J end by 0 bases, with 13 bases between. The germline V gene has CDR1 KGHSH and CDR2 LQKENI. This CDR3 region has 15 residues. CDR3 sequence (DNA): TGTGCCAGCTCAGCGACCGGGCAGATGAACACTGAAGCTTTCTTT. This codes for CASSATGQMNTEAFF.

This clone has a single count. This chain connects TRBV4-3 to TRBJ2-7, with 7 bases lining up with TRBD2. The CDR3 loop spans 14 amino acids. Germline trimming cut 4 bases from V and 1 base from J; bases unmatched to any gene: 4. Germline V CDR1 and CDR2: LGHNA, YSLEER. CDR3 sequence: CASSPPGRSYEQYF. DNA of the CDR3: TGCGCCAGCAGCCCCCCCGGGAGGTCCTACGAGCAGTACTTC.

The chain's CDR3 is CSVEPMQGVRTEAFF. The CDR3 nucleotides are TGCAGCGTTGAGCCCATGCAGGGGGTTAGGACTGAAGCTTTCTTT. The V gene is TRBV29-1, the J gene TRBJ1-1, with 7 bases aligning to TRBD1. The V and J ends lost 3 bases and 5 bases, in that order; junction bases with no gene match: 12. CDR3 size: 15 residues. Germline CDR1 SQVTM, CDR2 ANQGSEA.